This T cell receptor (beta chain) was documented in a study of Ad26.COV2.S vaccination and SARS-CoV-2 variants. On the study more broadly: Intramuscular Ad26.COV2.S doses were given once or twice, 56 days apart.

Some clones are missing from TCRdb's copy, which holds only in-frame ones; the method was immunoSEQ multiplex PCR. This sample yields about 330,000 clones, of which roughly nine tenths are seen a single time; 4.5% to 7% belongs to the top ten. The length of the CDR3 is 14 residues. J lost 6 bases, V lost 5 bases, and 5 bases had no gene match. Germline CDR1 is LGHNA and CDR2 is YSLEER. To note about this clone: Its antigen is not identified.

Documented treatment: roughly 20 received Ad26.COV2.S at low or high dose, single or two shots; five or six received placebo; per-sample allocation not given. Material that was analyzed had been drawn on day 63 after the first vaccine or placebo injection. Study-level results: People who got the vaccine or the placebo had similar non-spike TCR breadth.

The specimen was peripheral blood, collected in a trial of Ad26.COV2.S vaccine versus placebo. This clonotype was sampled from a person aged 18-60 years who received the Ad26.COV2.S COVID-19 vaccine or a placebo. The rearrangement uses TRBV4-3 and TRBJ2-1; TRBD2 matches at 9 bases. This CDR3 is CASSEGGRANEQFF. The CDR3 nucleotides are TGCGCCAGCAGCGAGGGCGGGAGGGCCAATGAGCAGTTCTTC.